This T cell receptor beta chain was sequenced during a study of shared clonotypes between healthy human individuals. Turning to the study itself: Donor composition was two women and a few men, aged 18 to 49. Study-level results: Sorted-subset samples were not fully sequenced, rarefaction indicated.

The ends were cut back, 4 bases at V and 5 bases at J, with 12 bases in the middle. This CDR3 region has 13 residues. The germline V gene encodes CDR1 SGDLS and CDR2 YYNGEE. On this clone itself: What it binds is unknown.

Genomic DNA per cell subset filled all wells of several immunoSEQ plates. In the authors' workflow: ImmunoSEQ gave junction-only sequences without quality scores, so filtering differed. The method was immunoSEQ multiplex PCR; TCRdb's version includes in-frame clones alone and lacks a portion of them. The V and J calls and the clone size are those of that table, but D and trimming were determined from the DNA. The sample has roughly 2 million clones, roughly 95% seen once; the top ten hold under 0.15%. Material: naive CD4+ T cells sorted from blood. As for subset: CD45RA+ positively selected. This sequence was found in a man between 18 and 29 years old in good health. This chain uses TRBV9 with TRBJ2-5; no clear D. The CDR3 DNA is TGTGCCAGCAGCACCGACGGAGTGGAGACCCAGTACTTC. Its protein is CASSTDGVETQYF.